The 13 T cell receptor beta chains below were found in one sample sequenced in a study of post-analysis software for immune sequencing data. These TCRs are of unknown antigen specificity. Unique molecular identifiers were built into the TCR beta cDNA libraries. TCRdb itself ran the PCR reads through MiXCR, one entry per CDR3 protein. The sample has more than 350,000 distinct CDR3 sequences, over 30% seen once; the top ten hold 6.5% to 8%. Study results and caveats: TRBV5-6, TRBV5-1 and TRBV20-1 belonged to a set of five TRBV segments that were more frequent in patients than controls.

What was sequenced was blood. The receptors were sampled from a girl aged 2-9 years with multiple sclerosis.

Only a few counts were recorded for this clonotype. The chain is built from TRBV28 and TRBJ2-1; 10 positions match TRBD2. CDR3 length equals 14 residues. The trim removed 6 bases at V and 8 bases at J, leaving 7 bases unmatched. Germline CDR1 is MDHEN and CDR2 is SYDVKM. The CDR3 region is CASRNSGRMYEQFF. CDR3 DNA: TGTGCCAGCAGAAATAGCGGGAGGATGTATGAGCAGTTCTTC.

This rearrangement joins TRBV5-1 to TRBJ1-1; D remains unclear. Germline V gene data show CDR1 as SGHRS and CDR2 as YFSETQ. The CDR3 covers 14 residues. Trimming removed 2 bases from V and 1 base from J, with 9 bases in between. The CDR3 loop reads CASSLREANTEAFF. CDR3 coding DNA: TGCGCCAGCAGCTTACGGGAGGCGAACACTGAAGCTTTCTTT.

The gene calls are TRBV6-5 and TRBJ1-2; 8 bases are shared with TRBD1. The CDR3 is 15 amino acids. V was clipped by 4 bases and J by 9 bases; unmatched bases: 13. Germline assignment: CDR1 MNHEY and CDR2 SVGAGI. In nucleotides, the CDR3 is TGTGCCAGCAGTTTCGGCGGACAGGGTTTATCGCGCTACACCTTC. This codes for CASSFGGQGLSRYTF.

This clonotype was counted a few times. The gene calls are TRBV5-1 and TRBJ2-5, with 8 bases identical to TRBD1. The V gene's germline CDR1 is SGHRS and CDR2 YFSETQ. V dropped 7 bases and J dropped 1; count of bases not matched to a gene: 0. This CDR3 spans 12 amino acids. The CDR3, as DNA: TGCGCCAGCGGACAGGGCCAAGAGACCCAGTACTTC. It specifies CASGQGQETQYF.

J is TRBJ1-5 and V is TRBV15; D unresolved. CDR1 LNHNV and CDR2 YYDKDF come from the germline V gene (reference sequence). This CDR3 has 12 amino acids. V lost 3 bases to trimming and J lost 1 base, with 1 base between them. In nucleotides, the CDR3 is TGTGCCACCAGCAGCAGCAATCAGCCCCAGCATTTT. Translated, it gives CATSSSNQPQHF.

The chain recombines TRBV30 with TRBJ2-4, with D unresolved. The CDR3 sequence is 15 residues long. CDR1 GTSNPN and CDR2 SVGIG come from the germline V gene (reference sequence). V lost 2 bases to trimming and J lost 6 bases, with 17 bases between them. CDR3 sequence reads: CAWSMDASTGNIQYF. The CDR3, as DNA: TGTGCCTGGAGTATGGACGCCAGCACCGGAAACATTCAGTACTTC.

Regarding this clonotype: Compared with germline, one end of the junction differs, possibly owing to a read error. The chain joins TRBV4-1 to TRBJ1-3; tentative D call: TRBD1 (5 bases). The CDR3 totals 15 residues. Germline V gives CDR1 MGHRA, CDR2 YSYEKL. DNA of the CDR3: TGCACCAGCAGCCAGAACCGGGACGGTGGCCAGTCCATATATTTT. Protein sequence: CTSSQNRDGGQSIYF.

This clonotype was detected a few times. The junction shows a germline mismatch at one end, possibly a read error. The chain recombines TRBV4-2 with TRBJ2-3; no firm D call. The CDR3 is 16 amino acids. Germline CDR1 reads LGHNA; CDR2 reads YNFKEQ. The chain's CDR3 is CASSQVQASGTDTQYF. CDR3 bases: TGCGCCAGCAGCCAAGTTCAGGCTTCCGGCACAGATACGCAGTATTTT.

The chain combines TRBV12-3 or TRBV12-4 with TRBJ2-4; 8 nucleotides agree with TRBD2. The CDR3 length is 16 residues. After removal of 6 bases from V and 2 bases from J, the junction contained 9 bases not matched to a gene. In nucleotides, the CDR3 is TGTGCCAGCAGCTCCGGGAGGGCCCTATCCAAAAACATTCAGTACTTC. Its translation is CASSSGRALSKNIQYF.

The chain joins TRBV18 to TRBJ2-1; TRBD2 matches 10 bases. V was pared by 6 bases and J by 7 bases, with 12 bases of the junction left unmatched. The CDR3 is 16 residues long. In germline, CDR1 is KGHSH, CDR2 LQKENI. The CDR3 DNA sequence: TGTGCCAGCTCCAGAAATAGCGGGGGGAACGGGAATGAGCAGTTCTTC. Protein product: CASSRNSGGNGNEQFF.

The CDR3, as DNA: TGTGCCAGCAGTAGGGCTTCGGAGAGTGGCTACACCTTC. Translation gives CASSRASESGYTF. The rearrangement links TRBV27 to TRBJ1-2; no clear D. V was pared by 5 bases and J by 7 bases, with 14 bases between. Germline CDR1 and CDR2: MNHEY and SMNVEV (reference sequence). The CDR3 is made up of 13 amino acids.

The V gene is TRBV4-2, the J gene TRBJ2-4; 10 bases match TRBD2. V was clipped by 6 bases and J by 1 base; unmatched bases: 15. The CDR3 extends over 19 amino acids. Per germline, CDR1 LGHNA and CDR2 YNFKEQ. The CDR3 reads CASSLSSLAGESAKNIQYF. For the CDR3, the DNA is TGTGCCAGCAGTTTATCATCCCTAGCGGGGGAATCGGCCAAAAACATTCAGTACTTC.

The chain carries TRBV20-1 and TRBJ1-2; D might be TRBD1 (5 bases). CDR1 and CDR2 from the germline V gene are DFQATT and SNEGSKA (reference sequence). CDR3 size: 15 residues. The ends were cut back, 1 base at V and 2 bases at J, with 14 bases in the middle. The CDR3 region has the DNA TGCAGTGCTAGAGGGCGCCAGGGAAGGAACTATGGCTACACCTTC. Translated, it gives CSARGRQGRNYGYTF.